This section outlines one T cell receptor beta chain sequence together with its context. The antigen this receptor binds is unknown. Germline and junction disagree at one end, which may indicate a read error. The cohort comprised 710 or so healthy bone marrow donors. At the time of sampling, all cohort members were nominally healthy, though unrecorded immune exposures were likely present. The donor tested CMV seropositive and was one of the 289 seropositive cohort members. A peripheral blood sample was provided by each donor, and peripheral blood mononuclear cells were used for TCR beta sequencing. Genomic DNA was extracted from the blood cell samples with the Qiagen DNeasy Blood Extraction Kit. This entry comes from a study of cytomegalovirus exposure and HLA in healthy donors (TCRdb year 2017). Regarding the study in general: In an earlier analysis of about 560 of the donors, under 300 Gb of sequence data and 100 million or so unique TCR beta sequences from 150 million to 200 million T cells were reported. An early release that covered 500 to 800 HLA-typed donors contained about 300 gigabases of sequencing data and approximately 85 million unique TCR sequences. A later genetic analysis used genome-wide SNP genotypes for 398 of the 666 donors, treating that subset as a discovery cohort. Besides the first cohort of roughly 660 subjects, a separate validation cohort made up of roughly 120 different subjects was used. Of the 300 to 450 genotyped donors, over 80% were placed in the genetic ancestry cluster associated with self-reported Caucasian donors. Donor age, sex, ethnicity and CMV serostatus were collected together with the repertoire data. To decide whether each TCR beta V gene segment behaved as functional or pseudogenic, an earlier analysis of approximately 590 of the donors relied on high-throughput TCR beta sequencing. A later analysis re-analyzed previously published TCR beta repertoires from approximately 670 donors and added high-resolution HLA genotyping to study TCR occurrence patterns. To predict cytomegalovirus infection status, the study combined high-throughput TCR immunosequencing, statistical association of individual TCRs with disease status, and machine learning. The later analysis used no new phenotypic data to find candidate immune exposures, relying instead on TCR beta sequences and their occurrence across donors. Five DR-DQ haplotypes were handled as single units for association and clustering because linkage in the cohort was strong. The study aimed to test whether signatures of past pathogen exposure could be identified by cataloging public T cell receptors. The T cell repertoires of 550 to 850 subjects were profiled by immunosequencing and related to cytomegalovirus serostatus. On average, about 240,000 unique TCR beta nucleotide sequences were sequenced per donor among 398 genotyped donors of the cohort, with around 19% of those sequences being non-productive. Every discovery cohort repertoire had been produced on one sequencing platform. Both class I and class II loci were covered by HLA typing, at four-digit resolution. The number of typed donors differed by locus: about 620-630 for A, B, C, DRB1 and DQB1; 500 to 550 for DQA1; 600 to 610 for DPA1; and roughly 470 for DPB1. Study-level results and caveats: Cytomegalovirus status was reported to be diagnosed by the classifier with high specificity and sensitivity in both the original and validation cohorts. A later genetic analysis associated a missense DCLRE1C variant with V-gene and J-gene trimming of TCR beta chains, and an independent cohort replicated the association. Assigning TCR associations to individual alleles was difficult when HLA alleles, especially DR and DQ, strongly co-occurred. The sequencing pipeline was judged likely to have produced a cluster of highly shared sequence variants as a technical artifact. An earlier analysis of approximately 590 of the donors showed that most TCR beta V segments appeared in productive rearrangements either about 87% or about 30% of the time, which broadly matched IMGT annotations. In a later analysis, most CMV-associated TCR beta chains were found to appear HLA-restricted, with HLA associations seemingly driven largely by CMV exposure. The study listed approximately 150 TCR beta chains as associated with cytomegalovirus. In a later genetic analysis, fewer N-insertions in productive TCRs were reported among donors in an Asian-associated ancestry cluster than the approximately 630-donor mean. This cohort had only TCR beta chains sequenced, and the lack of alpha or paired-chain data limited which features could be detected. Correlated functional status among segregating V segments might be attributable to linkage disequilibrium, but an unknown experimental factor could not be ruled out. It was suggested by the authors that the approach could potentially be generalized to other disease states and immunological phenotypes. In vitro tests confirmed that a few of the cytomegalovirus-associated TCR beta chains recognize cytomegalovirus antigens. Immune exposure information for the cohort was limited to CMV serostatus. HLA typing was unavailable for some donors at each locus, so association tests used only the typed subset. In a later analysis, TCR association rates were found to vary across HLA loci, with the most associated TCRs seen for DRB1 alleles and the fewest for HLA-C alleles. In a later analysis, 15,000 to 20,000 TCR beta sequences were associated with specific HLA alleles at a false discovery rate of 0.05. About 17 rarely observed V segments, including chromosome 9 orphons, were excluded from the earlier analysis of approximately 500 of the donors because counts were too low. In a later analysis, HLA-associated TCR beta chains showed more clonal expansion and lower generation probabilities than non-associated chains that were equally common. Several of the top co-occurrence clusters appeared to be linked to parvovirus B19, influenza, CMV and Epstein-Barr virus, according to a later analysis. A further reported finding was that TCR beta sequences accurately predicted the HLA-A and HLA-B alleles for most subjects in the first cohort. Sequencing depth was assumed to be roughly uniform across donors in the presence/absence analyses, though that assumption may not hold. Across donors, most TCR sequences were observed very rarely, whereas some public TCRs were present in many individuals.

To prepare the library, the immunoSEQ multiplex PCR assay was applied. A mixture of 60 forward primers for TCR Vbeta segments and 13 reverse primers for TCR Jbeta segments was used in the multiplex PCR. The CDR3 region of rearranged TCR beta genes was amplified from genomic DNA with a multiplex PCR assay. Amplified TCR beta libraries were sequenced as 87-base-pair reads on the Illumina HiSeq System. The authors' analysis ran thus. In a later analysis, tens of millions of unique TCR beta chains were counted across the 500 to 850 repertoires, and about 9.9 million of these chains were shared by at least two donors. Raw reads were error-corrected and collapsed into unique sequences with a nearest-neighbor algorithm that merged closely related sequences to remove PCR and sequencing errors. V, D and J gene segments were assigned by aligning CDR3 sequences to IMGT reference sequences. For a sequence to be retained, a match of at least six nucleotides to both a V gene segment and a J gene segment was required. Rearrangements were classified as productive when the CDR3 lacked stop codons and remained in frame with V and J, and all other rearrangements were classified as non-productive. Following IMGT convention, CDR3 was defined as the stretch from the second conserved V-encoded cysteine up to the conserved J-encoded phenylalanine. The earlier analysis of 550 to 650 of the donors excluded any sequence lacking an unambiguous match to a single V gene segment. In an earlier analysis of 587 of the donors, V segments were called functional above 56.7% productive rearrangements and were called segregating when the between-donor standard deviation exceeded 5%. A statistical classification framework was built for diagnosing cytomegalovirus status from the catalog of TCR beta chain sequences. In a later analysis, TCR nucleotide sequences were compared against IMGT/GENE-DB human TR gene sequences so that V and J genes could be assigned. The TCRdist pipeline was used in a later analysis to assign CDR3 sequences and most-parsimonious VDJ recombination scenarios. A later analysis defined each TCR beta chain by its CDR3 amino acid sequence plus V-gene family, and excluded reads lacking a unique V-gene family. In a later analysis, 450 to 600 highly shared, low-generation-probability nucleotide sequences were removed to address suspected cross-contamination and a sequencing artifact. In a later analysis, a clonal expansion index for each public chain was calculated from normalized within-repertoire ranks of inferred template counts. In a later analysis, generation probabilities were computed with a VDJ recombination model fitted to out-of-frame rearrangements, and the resulting probabilities were checked against IGoR. In a later analysis, TCR-TCR, TCR-HLA and TCR-CMV co-occurrence was scored with hypergeometric tests, and a repertoire-size bias correction was applied to TCR pairs. A later analysis estimated false discovery rates by permuting HLA or CMV assignments 20 times. In a later analysis, co-occurring TCRs were grouped using DBSCAN, with TCRdist sequence similarity added in when clustering inside HLA-allele-positive subsets. Co-occurrence clustering excluded repertoires with fewer than 30,000 or more than 120,000 public chains, plus five with anomalous nucleotide sharing. TCRdb's version of the immuneACCESS table is confined to in-frame rearrangements and falls short of the full clone set. An unresolved V gene accounts for under half of the shortfall where checked; the remainder is of unknown origin. From that table come the V and J calls and clone size; the DNA was used to work out D and trimming. The sample's records list about 70,000 clones. 2.4% of the sample belongs to the ten largest clones.

This clonotype originated in a female donor in good health and CMV-seropositive. The sample consisted of PBMCs.

The encoded CDR3 is CTSSQNFRAGVPTDTQYF. The bases read TGCACCAGCAGCCAAAATTTCCGGGCGGGAGTCCCCACAGATACGCAGTATTTT. This chain is built from TRBV4-3 and TRBJ2-3, and 7 junction bases match TRBD2. Including the terminal cysteine and phenylalanine, the CDR3 comprises 18 residues. CDR3 DNA only is kept here, 54 bases in frame from base 1. The germline V gene supplies CDR1 LGHNA and CDR2 YSLEER.